This TCR beta chain was sequenced for a study of PD-L1 blockade in urothelial cancer. In the study overall: Most of the roughly 29 patients were men whose urothelial cancer was bladder-origin.

Sample time point: peripheral blood 6 weeks after treatment start. The repertoire was sequenced with immunoSEQ multiplex PCR; TCRdb's copy has only in-frame clones and lacks some. The sample lists some 48,000 clones, approximately 84% occurring once. The ends lost 0 bases at V and 4 bases at J; junction bases unmatched: 7. There are 18 residues in the CDR3. Germline CDR1 is SGHVS and CDR2 is FNYEAQ. The receptor's source is a man between 60 and 75 years old with urothelial cancer. The sample consisted of PBMCs, taken around atezolizumab (anti-PD-L1) treatment. This rearrangement joins TRBV7-6 to TRBJ2-3; 13 nucleotides match TRBD2. DNA of the CDR3: TGTGCCAGCAGCTTAGCCCCGACTAGCGGGGGGCGAGCAGATACGCAGTATTTT. Amino acids: CASSLAPTSGGRADTQYF. Supplemented by reference TRBV7-6 and TRBJ2-3, the full variable domain reads GAGVSQSPRYKVTKRGQDVALRCDPISGHVSLYWYRQALGQGPEFLTYFNYEAQQDKSGLPNDRFSAERPEGSISTLTIQRTEQRDSAMYRCASSLAPTSGGRADTQYFGPGTRLTVL.